This T cell receptor (beta chain) was documented in a study of Graves' ophthalmopathy and Graves' hyperthyroidism. Points from the study as a whole: Blood also held most thyroid clonotypes expanded above 0.001 frequency. From stable hyperthyroidism, ophthalmopathy was separated by a 13-signature model with 87.88% sensitivity and roughly 81% specificity.

As the starting material, roughly 9.8 ml of fresh peripheral blood yielded the PBMCs. This clonotype has a count of ten or more. Its cognate antigen is unknown. RNA transcripts served as template for amplifying TCR beta CDR3 sequences. The authors performed first-round RT-PCR with HTBI primers and then a second-round multiplex PCR. TCRdb passed the multiplex PCR reads through MiXCR, listing each CDR3 protein once. In the table there are over 450,000 distinct CDR3 sequences, 13% to 15% of which are singletons. Trimming took 6 bases from V and 2 from J, leaving 12 bases between them. This CDR3 is built from 15 residues. The germline V gene encodes CDR1 KGHDR and CDR2 SFDVKD.

What was sequenced was blood. V and J are TRBV24-1 and TRBJ2-2; TRBD1 might be the D (6 bases). The receptor's source is a young woman with Graves' ophthalmopathy. CDR3 residues: CATSRAGVNTGELFF. The CDR3 nucleotides are TGTGCCACCAGTCGGGCAGGGGTAAACACCGGGGAGCTGTTTTTT.